This TCR beta chain derives from a study of blood T cell repertoires in COVID-19. Study context: The samples span acute and convalescent COVID-19 from the United States, Italy and Spain.

Trimming removed 0 bases from V and 2 bases from J; junction bases left unmatched: 3. This CDR3 is 16 amino acids long. Germline CDR1 reads SGHNT; CDR2 reads YYREEE (reference sequence). Sequencing was performed with immunoSEQ multiplex PCR; in TCRdb, only in-frame clones are kept and a portion is missing. The data show fewer than 350,000 clones, with 75% to 95% seen just once and 6.5% to 8% held by the top ten. The chain joins TRBV5-4 to TRBJ2-1; 9 bases map to TRBD2. This TCR was sampled from a woman aged 25 to 39 with COVID-19, enrolled during active disease. The specimen was peripheral blood. CDR3 bases: TGTGCCAGCAGCTTGGTAGGCGGGAGGGCCTACAATGAGCAGTTCTTC. Translation: CASSLVGGRAYNEQFF.